The 7 T cell receptor beta chains presented below share a single source sample, sequenced in a study of shared clonotypes between healthy human individuals. Generated by immunoSEQ multiplex PCR, the TCRdb table keeps only in-frame clones and is missing some. Altogether about 530,000 clones are present, 75% to 80% being singletons, with the ten largest covering about 12%. Source material: PBMCs. These receptors were taken from a woman aged 40 to 50 in good health. Some clones in this sample may be carry-over from other donors' samples.

The chain recombines TRBV9 with TRBJ1-5, with TRBD1 matching over 8 bases. Germline V gene sequence: CDR1 SGDLS, CDR2 YYNGEE. The V and J ends lost 0 bases and 5 bases, in that order; junction bases with no gene match: 4. CDR3 length equals 15 residues. CDR3 region: CASSVEGQGDQPQHF. In DNA, the CDR3 is TGTGCCAGCAGCGTAGAAGGACAGGGAGATCAGCCCCAGCATTTT.

The V gene is TRBV20-1, the J gene TRBJ2-7; TRBD1 aligns across 8 bases. The junction had 6 bases not matched to a gene; V was cut back by 3 bases and J by 11 bases. The CDR3 loop spans 11 amino acids. CDR1 and CDR2 from the germline V gene are DFQATT and SNEGSKA (reference sequence). The DNA of the CDR3 is TGCAGTGCTAGTGGACAGGGAGTAAAGTACTTC. Protein sequence: CSASGQGVKYF.

This clone was observed many times. The V gene is TRBV5-1, the J gene TRBJ2-1, with TRBD2 identical over 13 bases. The V segment lost 4 bases and the J segment 10 bases; nucleotides outside the gene matches: 20. From germline, CDR1 is SGHRS and CDR2 YFSETQ. CDR3 length equals 19 residues. Here the CDR3 reads CASSPGTSGMSVGYLEQFF. The CDR3 bases are TGCGCCAGCAGCCCCGGGACTAGCGGGATGAGTGTTGGTTATCTCGAGCAGTTCTTC.

On this clone: Distinct nucleotide sequences in the sample also encode this CDR3. The chain uses TRBV7-9 and TRBJ2-7; 7 positions match TRBD1. The CDR3 is 12 amino acids. After removal of 5 bases from V and 3 bases from J, the junction contained 1 base not matched to a gene. The germline V gene encodes CDR1 SEHNR and CDR2 FQNEAQ (reference sequence). CDR3 sequence: CASSPGGYEQYF. The CDR3 region has the DNA TGTGCCAGCAGCCCAGGGGGCTACGAGCAGTACTTC.

With regard to this clone: One end of the junction is discordant with germline, which a read error may explain. V is TRBV19 and J is TRBJ2-2; TRBD2 aligns across 11 bases. This CDR3 region has 14 residues. Per the germline V gene, CDR1 is LNHDA and CDR2 is SQIVND (reference sequence). In DNA, the CDR3 is TGTGCCAGTACTATAGCGGGAGGGGCCGGGGAGCTGTTTTTT. Translation gives CASTIAGGAGELFF.

The V gene is TRBV19, the J gene TRBJ1-1; weak D call: TRBD1 (6 bases). The CDR3 extends over 14 amino acids. V was clipped by 7 bases and J by 0 bases, with 12 bases between them. CDR1 is LNHDA and CDR2 is SQIVND in the germline V gene (reference sequence). For the CDR3, the DNA is TGTGCCAGTACCTTGACAGGCATGAACACTGAAGCTTTCTTT. Its translation: CASTLTGMNTEAFF.

The chain has TRBV5-8 and TRBJ2-3; 11 bases line up with TRBD2. Germline CDR1 SGHTS, CDR2 YDEGEE. J was trimmed by 1 base and V by 2 bases; bases with no gene match: 0. The CDR3 is 15 amino acids. The CDR3 loop reads CASSFSGRGTDTQYF. CDR3 DNA: TGTGCCAGCAGCTTTAGCGGGAGGGGCACAGATACGCAGTATTTT. The complete variable domain, with remaining parts taken from reference TRBV5-8 and TRBJ2-3, reads EAGVTQSPTHLIKTRGQQATLRCSPISGHTSVYWYQQALGLGLQFLLWYDEGEERNRGNFPPRFSGRQFPNYSSELNVNALELEDSALYLCASSFSGRGTDTQYFGPGTRLTVL.